This entry features one T cell receptor (beta chain) sequence. The authors' processing: Reference gene primer amplification in the assay estimated nucleated cell counts. Clones were sequenced by immunoSEQ multiplex PCR, and TCRdb holds only the in-frame ones, with some missing. V, J and clone size reflect that table, while D and trimming were determined from the DNA. The sample contains more than 65,000 clones, more than 75% of which appear only once. This entry is derived from a study of blood T cell repertoires in COVID-19. Study context: The United States, Italy and Spain supplied acute and convalescent COVID-19 samples. PBMCs, B-cell-depleted T cells, or T cells provided the cDNA or gDNA that made up the material.

Germline V CDR1 and CDR2: MNHNY, SVGAGI (reference sequence). Deletions cut 6 bases from V and 6 bases from J, with 14 bases between. The CDR3 has 13 residues. The sequencing input was peripheral blood. The sequence was obtained from a woman aged 80 or over with acute or convalescent COVID-19. This chain links TRBV6-6 with TRBJ1-1; D unresolved. The CDR3 spells CASRPPLLPEAFF. DNA for the CDR3: TGTGCCAGCAGGCCCCCTCTACTCCCTGAAGCTTTCTTT.